The 8 T cell receptor beta chains reported below all come from one sample, sequenced in a study of graft-versus-host responses after intestinal transplantation. Clones were sequenced by immunoSEQ multiplex PCR, and TCRdb holds only the in-frame ones, with some missing. The data show about 9,200 clones, around 92% seen once. This material consisted of PBMCs, taken nearly 70 days after transplant. The receptor source for this set is a human patient who received an intestinal transplant, so some T cells may come from the graft donor.

V gene TRBV25-1 combines with J gene TRBJ2-5; TRBD2 aligns across 15 bases. This CDR3 has 18 residues. Trimming took 2 bases from V and 2 from J; bases not matched to a gene: 6. Germline loops: CDR1 MGHDK, CDR2 SYGVNS. Here the CDR3 reads CASSEGTSGRRWQETQYF. DNA of the CDR3: TGTGCCAGCAGTGAAGGGACTAGCGGGAGGAGGTGGCAAGAGACCCAGTACTTC.

The chain uses TRBV28 and TRBJ2-7; no reliable D call. V lost 3 bases and J lost 3, with 12 bases in between. The V gene's germline CDR1 is MDHEN and CDR2 SYDVKM. The CDR3 runs to 14 residues. CDR3 bases: TGTGCCAGCAGTTTTCGGACCAGACGCTACGAGCAGTACTTC. As protein: CASSFRTRRYEQYF.

This CDR3 is CASSYGGPTEAFF. The CDR3 DNA is TGTGCCAGCAGTTACGGGGGGCCCACTGAAGCTTTCTTT. This sequence joins TRBV6-6 and TRBJ1-1, with D possibly TRBD1 on 6 matching bases. From germline, CDR1 is MNHNY and CDR2 SVGAGI (reference sequence). Trimming left V 2 bases short and J 4 bases short, with 8 bases between. The CDR3 spans 13 residues.

V gene TRBV4-2 combines with J gene TRBJ1-2; D unclear. CDR1 and CDR2 from the germline V gene are LGHNA and YNFKEQ. CDR3 length: 16 residues. V was clipped by 0 bases and J by 0 bases, with 11 bases between them. CDR3 sequence (DNA): TGTGCCAGCAGCCAAGATATAGGGTCCCCTAACTATGGCTACACCTTC. Its protein product is CASSQDIGSPNYGYTF.

The V call is TRBV29-1, the J call TRBJ2-7; D remains unclear. Looked up from germline, CDR1 is SQVTM and CDR2 is ANQGSEA. Between the trimmed V and J ends, which lost 4 bases and 0 bases, there was a span of 7 bases. The CDR3 extends over 12 amino acids. As DNA, the CDR3 is TGCAGCGTTGTCGACTTCTCCTACGAGCAGTACTTC. Translating gives CSVVDFSYEQYF.

Here the CDR3 DNA reads TGTGCCAGCAGTCAAACCCGATGGAGCTGGGCCTACGAGCAGTACTTC. Translation gives CASSQTRWSWAYEQYF. The J gene is TRBJ2-7, the V gene TRBV28; D ambiguous. Germline CDR1 is MDHEN and CDR2 is SYDVKM. The CDR3 is 16 amino acids. V lost 5 bases to trimming and J lost 2 bases, with 19 bases between them.

Details on this clone: This could be a read error, since a much larger clone is one nucleotide away. The V call is TRBV6-5, the J call TRBJ2-7; TRBD1 aligns across 7 bases. The V gene's germline CDR1 is MNHEY and CDR2 SVGAGI. The CDR3 is 14 amino acids. The CDR3 reads CASRYSGTAYEQYF. For the CDR3, the DNA is TGTGCCAGCAGGTACTCTGGGACAGCCTACGAGCAGTACTTC.

This chain uses TRBV28 with TRBJ2-5; D ambiguous. The CDR3 runs 13 residues. CDR1 MDHEN and CDR2 SYDVKM come from the germline V gene. V lost 7 bases and J lost 2, with 11 bases in between. In DNA form, the CDR3 reads TGTGCCAGCACCTTAGGTGGGCAAGAGACCCAGTACTTC. This codes for CASTLGGQETQYF. Full variable domain (outside the CDR3, taken from reference TRBV28 and TRBJ2-5): DVKVTQSSRYLVKRTGEKVFLECVQDMDHENMFWYRQDPGLGLRLIYFSYDVKMKEKGDIPEGYSVSREKKERFSLILESASTNQTSMYLCASTLGGQETQYFGPGTRLLVL.